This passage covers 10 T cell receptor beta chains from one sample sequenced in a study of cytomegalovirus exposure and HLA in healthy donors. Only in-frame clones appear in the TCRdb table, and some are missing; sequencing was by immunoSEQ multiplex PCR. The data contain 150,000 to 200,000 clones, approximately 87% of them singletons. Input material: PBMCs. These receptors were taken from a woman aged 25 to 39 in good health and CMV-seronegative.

The CDR3 sequence is CATLGGGETQYF. CDR3 bases: TGTGCCACCTTGGGGGGGGGAGAGACCCAGTACTTC. This rearrangement joins TRBV28 to TRBJ2-5; 7 bases match TRBD2. After removal of 10 bases from V and 4 bases from J, the junction contained 6 bases not matched to a gene. The CDR3 runs to 12 residues. Germline CDR1 MDHEN, CDR2 SYDVKM.

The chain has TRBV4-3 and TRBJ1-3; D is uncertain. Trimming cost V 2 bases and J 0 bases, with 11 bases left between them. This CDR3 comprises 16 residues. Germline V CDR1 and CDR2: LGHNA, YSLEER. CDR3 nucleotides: TGCGCCAGCAGCCAATTCTCGGGTGGCTCTGGAAACACCATATATTTT. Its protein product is CASSQFSGGSGNTIYF.

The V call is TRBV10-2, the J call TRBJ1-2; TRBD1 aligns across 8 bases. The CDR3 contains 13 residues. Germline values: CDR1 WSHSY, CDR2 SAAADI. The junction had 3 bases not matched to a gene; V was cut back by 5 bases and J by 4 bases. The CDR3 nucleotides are TGCGCCAGCAGTCCCGACAGGGGCTATGGCTACACCTTC. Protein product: CASSPDRGYGYTF.

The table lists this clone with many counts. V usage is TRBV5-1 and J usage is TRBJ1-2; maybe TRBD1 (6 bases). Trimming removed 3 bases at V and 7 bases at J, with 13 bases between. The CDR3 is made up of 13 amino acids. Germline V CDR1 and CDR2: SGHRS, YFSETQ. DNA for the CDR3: TGCGCCAGCAGCTACTCAGGGGAGAGTGGCTACACCTTC. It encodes CASSYSGESGYTF.

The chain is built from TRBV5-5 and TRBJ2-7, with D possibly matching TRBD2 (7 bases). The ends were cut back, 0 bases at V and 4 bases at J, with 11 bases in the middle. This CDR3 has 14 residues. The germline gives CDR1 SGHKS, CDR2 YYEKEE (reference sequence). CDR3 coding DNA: TGTGCCAGCAGCTTGGCGGGGGGCCGTTACGAGCAGTACTTC. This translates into CASSLAGGRYEQYF.

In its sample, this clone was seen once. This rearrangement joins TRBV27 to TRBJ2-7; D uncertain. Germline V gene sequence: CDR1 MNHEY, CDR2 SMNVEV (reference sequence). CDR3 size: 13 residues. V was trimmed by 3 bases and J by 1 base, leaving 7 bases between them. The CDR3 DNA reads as TGTGCCAGCAGTTTGAGGTTTTCCTACGAGCAGTACTTC. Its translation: CASSLRFSYEQYF.

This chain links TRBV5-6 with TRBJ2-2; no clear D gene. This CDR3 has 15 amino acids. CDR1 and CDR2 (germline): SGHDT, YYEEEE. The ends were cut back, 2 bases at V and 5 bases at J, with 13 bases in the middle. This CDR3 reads CASSLGRLRTGELFF. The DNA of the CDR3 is TGTGCCAGCAGCTTAGGGCGACTCAGAACCGGGGAGCTGTTTTTT.

This CDR3 reads CASSPLDKWRASTDTQYF. The CDR3 DNA is TGTGCCAGCTCACCACTAGACAAATGGCGAGCAAGCACAGATACGCAGTATTTT. The chain couples TRBV18 to TRBJ2-3; unclear D gene. V was pared by 1 base and J by 0 bases, with 17 bases between. CDR3 length: 18 residues. Per germline, CDR1 KGHSH and CDR2 LQKENI. The full variable domain, with the rest looked up from reference TRBV18 and TRBJ2-3, is NAGVMQNPRHLVRRRGQEARLRCSPMKGHSHVYWYRQLPEEGLKFMVYLQKENIIDESGMPKERFSAEFPKEGPSILRIQQVVRGDSAAYFCASSPLDKWRASTDTQYFGPGTRLTVL.

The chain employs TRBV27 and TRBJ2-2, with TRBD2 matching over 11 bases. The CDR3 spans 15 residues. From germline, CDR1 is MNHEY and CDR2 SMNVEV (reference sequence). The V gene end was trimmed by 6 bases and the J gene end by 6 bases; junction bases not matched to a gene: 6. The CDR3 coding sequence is TGTGCCAGCAGGTTAGCGGGAGGGCCTTCCGGGGAGCTGTTTTTT. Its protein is CASRLAGGPSGELFF.

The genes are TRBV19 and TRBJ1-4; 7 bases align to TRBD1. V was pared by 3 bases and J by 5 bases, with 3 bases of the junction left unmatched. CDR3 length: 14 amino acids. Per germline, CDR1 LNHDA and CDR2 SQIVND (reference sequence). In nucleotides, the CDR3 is TGTGCCAGTAGTATCTTAGGGGGCAATGAAAAACTGTTTTTT. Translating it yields CASSILGGNEKLFF.